This T cell receptor (beta chain) was recovered during a study of regulatory T cells in long-lasting Graves disease. General study results and limits: Persistent disease samples used TRBV28, TRBJ1-2 and TRBJ2-5 preferentially. Samples came from peripheral blood alone, without thyroid tissue. A limited number of samples was an acknowledged limitation.

The CDR3 consists of 14 residues. V lost 2 bases and J lost 2, with 11 bases in between. Germline-derived CDR1 and CDR2 are GTSNPN and SVGIG (reference sequence). In this sample, this clonotype turned up a few times. Its matching antigen is unknown. Library construction for TCR beta used iRepertoire HTBI primers and Arm-PCR of CDR3 regions. TCRdb itself ran the multiplex PCR reads through MiXCR, one entry per CDR3 protein. The sample has approximately 480,000 distinct CDR3 sequences, around 16% seen once; the top ten hold roughly an eighth. As for time point: newly diagnosed GD, antithyroid drugs for less than 3 months. From PBMCs, RNA was extracted and then used to make the TCR library. Graves' disease diagnosis used American Thyroid Association guidelines. The same sample was also studied in work on T cells in Graves' hyperthyroidism and ophthalmopathy.

The chain employs TRBV30 and TRBJ2-3; no reliable D call. The sample in question was peripheral blood mononuclear cells (PBMCs), obtained at new diagnosis, from a patient treated with antithyroid drugs. The sequence derives from a man aged 40-49 years with Graves disease. CDR3 in amino acids: CAWSLDVDTDTQYF. In nucleotides, the CDR3 is TGTGCCTGGAGTTTGGACGTAGACACAGATACGCAGTATTTT. Together with reference TRBV30 and TRBJ2-3, the CDR3 gives the full variable domain: SQTIHQWPATLVQPVGSPLSLECTVEGTSNPNLYWYRQAAGRGLQLLFYSVGIGQISSEVPQNLSASRPQDRQFILSSKKLLLSDSGFYLCAWSLDVDTDTQYFGPGTRLTVL.